Presented here are 20 T cell receptor beta chains from one specimen sequenced in a study of CD8 T cells in Susac syndrome. It was with random hexamers that roughly 0.45 to 1 ug RNA was reverse transcribed. TCRdb re-called the immunoSEQ multiplex PCR reads with MiXCR, one entry per CDR3 protein. The data contain 150,000 to 200,000 distinct CDR3 sequences, roughly 94% of them seen just once; the ten biggest clones take up approximately 0.082%. The source material was CD4+ T cells from PBMCs. These receptors were taken from a human donor in good health.

The chain is built from TRBV5-1 and TRBJ1-2, with unresolved D. In germline, CDR1 is SGHRS, CDR2 YFSETQ. The CDR3 is made up of 13 amino acids. Trimming stripped 4 bases from V and 4 bases from J, with 11 bases between. CDR3 protein: CASSLDGPYGYTF. CDR3 sequence (DNA): TGCGCCAGCAGCCTGGACGGGCCCTATGGCTACACCTTC.

The chain is built from TRBV7-9 and TRBJ2-6, with TRBD2 identical over 9 bases. V trimming: 5 bases; J trimming: 0 bases; junction bases outside the gene matches: 2. The length of the CDR3 is 16 residues. Germline V gene lookup returns CDR1 SEHNR and CDR2 FQNEAQ (reference sequence). The CDR3 DNA is TGTGCCAGCAGCCGAGCGGGGGGCTCTGGGGCCAACGTCCTGACTTTC. It is translated as CASSRAGGSGANVLTF.

This sequence joins TRBV7-9 and TRBJ2-1; D is possibly TRBD2 (5 bases). The CDR3 loop spans 13 amino acids. CDR1 is SEHNR and CDR2 is FQNEAQ in the germline V gene (reference sequence). Trimming removed 0 bases at V and 8 bases at J, with 8 bases between. The CDR3 loop is CASSLAIGDEQFF. DNA of the CDR3: TGTGCCAGCAGCTTAGCGATCGGGGATGAGCAGTTCTTC.

This clonotype was seen a few times. The J gene is TRBJ2-7, the V gene TRBV4-3; D is possibly TRBD2 (5 bases). CDR1 is LGHNA and CDR2 is YSLEER in the germline V gene. There are 15 residues in the CDR3. The V end was cut by 0 bases, the J end by 8 bases, with 17 bases between. The CDR3 DNA is TGCGCCAGCAGCCAAGATTCACTTCGCCCGGGAAAGCAGTACTTC. Its protein product is CASSQDSLRPGKQYF.

The chain carries TRBV7-2 and TRBJ2-5; 11 nucleotides agree with TRBD2. The ends lost 3 bases at V and 1 base at J; junction bases unmatched: 4. The CDR3 contains 16 residues. CDR1 and CDR2 from the germline V gene are SGHTA and FQGNSA. CDR3 coding DNA: TGTGCCAGCAGCTTTACTAGCGGGAGCTTCCAAGAGACCCAGTACTTC. Translation gives CASSFTSGSFQETQYF.

V usage is TRBV7-9 and J usage is TRBJ2-1; TRBD1 matches 12 bases. CDR3 length: 15 amino acids. Germline CDR1 reads SEHNR; CDR2 reads FQNEAQ (reference sequence). With V trimmed by 5 bases and J by 10 bases, 9 bases remained unmatched. CDR3 residues: CASSGPGQGAKEQFF. For the CDR3, the DNA is TGTGCCAGCAGCGGCCCGGGACAGGGGGCGAAAGAGCAGTTCTTC.

The chain links TRBV27 to TRBJ2-7; D may correspond to TRBD1 or TRBD2 (5 bases each). The CDR3 is made up of 15 amino acids. The germline V and J ends were trimmed by 2 bases and 3 bases, with 14 bases remaining between them. Germline V gives CDR1 MNHEY, CDR2 SMNVEV (reference sequence). This chain's CDR3 is CASSLMAGTSYEQYF. CDR3 sequence (DNA): TGTGCCAGCAGTTTAATGGCAGGGACCAGCTACGAGCAGTACTTC.

J is TRBJ2-5 and V is TRBV7-2; D gene unclear. The CDR3 length is 12 residues. The ends were cut back, 5 bases at V and 5 bases at J, with 9 bases in the middle. CDR1 is SGHTA, CDR2 FQGNSA, per germline. The CDR3 coding sequence is TGTGCCAGCAGCCCAGGCCTGGAGACCCAGTACTTC. This gives the protein CASSPGLETQYF.

This clonotype was recorded only once. The J gene is TRBJ1-2, the V gene TRBV7-2; a possible D gene is TRBD1 (5 bases). Germline loops: CDR1 SGHTA, CDR2 FQGNSA. Trimming shortened V by 1 base and J by 6 bases, and 12 bases separated the two germline ends. There are 14 residues in the CDR3. The CDR3 DNA is TGTGCCAGCAGCTTAGGAGGGGCGACGGATGGCTACACCTTC. Its protein is CASSLGGATDGYTF. Together with reference TRBV7-2 and TRBJ1-2, the CDR3 gives the full variable domain: GAGVSQSPSNKVTEKGKDVELRCDPISGHTALYWYRQSLGQGLEFLIYFQGNSAPDKSGLPSDRFSAERTGGSVSTLTIQRTQQEDSAVYLCASSLGGATDGYTFGSGTRLTVV.

The chain carries TRBV20-1 and TRBJ2-2; D ambiguous. This CDR3 has 14 residues. Deletions cut 2 bases from V and 0 bases from J, with 7 bases between. Germline-derived CDR1 and CDR2 are DFQATT and SNEGSKA (reference sequence). CDR3 sequence reads: CSARQDSNTGELFF. The CDR3, as DNA: TGCAGTGCTAGACAAGATTCGAACACCGGGGAGCTGTTTTTT.

This chain uses TRBV19 with TRBJ2-4, with D tentatively TRBD1 (6 bases). Germline-derived CDR1 and CDR2 are LNHDA and SQIVND (reference sequence). Trimming pared 4 bases from V and 1 base from J, leaving 14 bases between. The CDR3 is 16 amino acids. The CDR3 region is CASSTQGQGAKNIQYF. The CDR3 DNA follows: TGTGCCAGTAGTACCCAGGGGCAGGGGGCCAAAAACATTCAGTACTTC.

The rearrangement joins TRBV21-1 to TRBJ1-2; the table's D call TRBD1 went unverified against the DNA. TRBV21-1 constitutes a pseudogene. CDR3 size: 14 residues. The CDR3, as DNA: TGTGCCAGCAGCAGTCCCCCCTCAGTCTATGGCTACACCTTC. Its protein is CASSSPPSVYGYTF.

The chain joins TRBV5-1 to TRBJ2-1; D not resolved. Trimming pared 6 bases from V and 11 bases from J, leaving 21 bases between. CDR1 and CDR2 from the germline V gene are SGHRS and YFSETQ. This CDR3 is built from 14 residues. The CDR3 here is CASTTEGFTMKQFF. CDR3 sequence (DNA): TGCGCCAGCACCACTGAAGGATTTACAATGAAGCAGTTCTTC. Full variable domain (missing parts from reference TRBV5-1 and TRBJ2-1): KAGVTQTPRYLIKTRGQQVTLSCSPISGHRSVSWYQQTPGQGLQFLFEYFSETQRNKGNFPGRFSGRQFSNSRSEMNVSTLELGDSALYLCASTTEGFTMKQFFGPGTRLTVL.

The chain uses TRBV6-2 or TRBV6-3 and TRBJ1-1; 7 bases are a match to TRBD1. With 6 bases clipped from V and 1 base from J, the junction kept 5 bases outside the gene matches. The CDR3 is 14 residues long. The germline CDR1 and CDR2 sequences are MNHEY and SVGEGT. In DNA form, the CDR3 reads TGTGCCAGCAGACGGGGACAGTGGAACACTGAAGCTTTCTTT. The encoded protein is CASRRGQWNTEAFF.

The chain combines TRBV7-2 with TRBJ2-7; a weak D match, TRBD2 (7 bases). The V end was cut by 6 bases, the J end by 1 base, with 16 bases between. CDR3 length: 15 amino acids. From germline, CDR1 is SGHTA and CDR2 FQGNSA. The CDR3 DNA follows: TGTGCCAGCAGTTCTAGGGGAGGGGGATCCTACGAGCAGTACTTC. It is translated as CASSSRGGGSYEQYF.

J is TRBJ1-1 and V is TRBV30; 9 bases fit TRBD1. Looked up from germline, CDR1 is GTSNPN and CDR2 is SVGIG (reference sequence). The V gene end was trimmed by 7 bases and the J gene end by 5 bases; junction bases not matched to a gene: 8. This CDR3 contains 13 residues. CDR3 region: CALSTGGNTEAFF. The CDR3 coding sequence is TGTGCCTTGTCGACAGGGGGGAATACTGAAGCTTTCTTT.

The V and J genes are TRBV14 and TRBJ2-3, with D maybe TRBD2 (6 bases). CDR1 SGHDN and CDR2 FVKESK come from the germline V gene. V dropped 4 bases and J dropped 0 bases, with 14 bases sitting between them. CDR3 length: 16 amino acids. Here the CDR3 reads CASSPLGTSSTDTQYF. In DNA, the CDR3 is TGTGCCAGCAGCCCACTCGGGACTTCTAGCACAGATACGCAGTATTTT.

The J gene is TRBJ2-2, the V gene TRBV6-4; 7 nucleotides line up with TRBD1. Germline CDR1 MRHNA, CDR2 SNTAGT. The CDR3 has 14 residues. V dropped 4 bases and J dropped 4; count of bases not matched to a gene: 3. The CDR3 coding sequence is TGTGCCAGCAGTGGACAGGGTGGCACCGGGGAGCTGTTTTTT. This sequence encodes CASSGQGGTGELFF.

This chain joins TRBV5-4 and TRBJ2-7, with 12 positions matching TRBD2. This CDR3 contains 16 residues. CDR1 and CDR2 from the germline V gene are SGHNT and YYREEE (reference sequence). J was trimmed by 7 bases and V by 2 bases; bases with no gene match: 10. CDR3 loop: CASSFKSGLAGWEQYF. DNA of the CDR3: TGTGCCAGCAGCTTCAAATCGGGACTAGCGGGTTGGGAGCAGTACTTC.

The V and J genes are TRBV2 and TRBJ2-3; 11 bases map to TRBD1. J gave up 4 bases and V 6 bases, and 3 bases lay outside the gene matches. Germline CDR1 is SNHLY and CDR2 is FYNNEI. This CDR3 has 14 amino acids. CDR3 region: CASRQDRGPDTQYF. Written as DNA, the CDR3 is TGTGCCAGCAGACAGGACAGGGGGCCAGATACGCAGTATTTT.